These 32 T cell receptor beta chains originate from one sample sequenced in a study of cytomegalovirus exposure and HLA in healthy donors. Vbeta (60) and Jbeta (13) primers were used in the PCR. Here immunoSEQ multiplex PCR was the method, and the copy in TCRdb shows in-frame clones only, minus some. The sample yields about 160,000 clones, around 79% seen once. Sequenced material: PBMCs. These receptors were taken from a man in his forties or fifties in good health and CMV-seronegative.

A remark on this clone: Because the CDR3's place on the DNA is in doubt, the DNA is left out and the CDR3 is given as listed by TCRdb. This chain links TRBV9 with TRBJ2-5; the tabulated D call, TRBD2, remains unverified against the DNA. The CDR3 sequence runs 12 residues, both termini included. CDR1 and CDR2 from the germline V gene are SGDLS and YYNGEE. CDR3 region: CASSVGPGAQYF.

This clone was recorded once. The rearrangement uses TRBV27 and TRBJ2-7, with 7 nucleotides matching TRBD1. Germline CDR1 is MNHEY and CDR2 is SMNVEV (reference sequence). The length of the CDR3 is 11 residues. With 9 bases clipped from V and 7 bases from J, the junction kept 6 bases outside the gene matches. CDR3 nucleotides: TGTGCCAGGTCACAGGGGAAAGAGCAGTACTTC. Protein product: CARSQGKEQYF.

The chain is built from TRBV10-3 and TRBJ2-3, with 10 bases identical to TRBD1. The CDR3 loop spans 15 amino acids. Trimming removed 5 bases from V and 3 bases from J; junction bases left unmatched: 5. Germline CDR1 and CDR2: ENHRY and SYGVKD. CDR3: CAISSGTGETDTQYF. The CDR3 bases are TGTGCCATCAGTTCCGGGACAGGGGAGACAGATACGCAGTATTTT.

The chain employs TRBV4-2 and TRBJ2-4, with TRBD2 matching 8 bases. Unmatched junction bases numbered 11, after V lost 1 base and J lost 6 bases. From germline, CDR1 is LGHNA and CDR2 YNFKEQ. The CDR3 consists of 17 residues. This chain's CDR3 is CASSQAVGGASGNIQYF. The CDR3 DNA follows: TGTGCCAGCAGCCAAGCCGTCGGGGGGGCGTCCGGAAACATTCAGTACTTC.

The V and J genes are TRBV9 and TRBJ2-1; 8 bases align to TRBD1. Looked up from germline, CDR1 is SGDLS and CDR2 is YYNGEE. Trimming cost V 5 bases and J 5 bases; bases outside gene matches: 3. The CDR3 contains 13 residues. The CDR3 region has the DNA TGTGCCAGCAGATCACAGGGGGACAATGAGCAGTTCTTC. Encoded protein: CASRSQGDNEQFF.

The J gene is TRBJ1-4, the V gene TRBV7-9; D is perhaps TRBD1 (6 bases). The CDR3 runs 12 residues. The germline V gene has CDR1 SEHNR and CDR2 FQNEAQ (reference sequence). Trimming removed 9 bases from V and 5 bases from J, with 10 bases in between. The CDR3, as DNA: TGTGCCAGTTCGGACAGAAATGAAAAACTGTTTTTT. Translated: CASSDRNEKLFF.

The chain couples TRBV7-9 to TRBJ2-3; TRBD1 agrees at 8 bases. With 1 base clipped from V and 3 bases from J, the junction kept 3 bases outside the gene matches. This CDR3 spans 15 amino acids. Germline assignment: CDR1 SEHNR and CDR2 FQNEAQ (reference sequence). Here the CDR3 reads CASSLVTGGTDTQYF. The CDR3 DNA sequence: TGTGCCAGCAGCTTAGTAACAGGGGGTACAGATACGCAGTATTTT. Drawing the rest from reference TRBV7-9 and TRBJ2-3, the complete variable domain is DTGVSQNPRHKITKRGQNVTFRCDPISEHNRLYWYRQTLGQGPEFLTYFQNEAQLEKSRLLSDRFSAERPKGSFSTLEIQRTEQGDSAMYLCASSLVTGGTDTQYFGPGTRLTVL.

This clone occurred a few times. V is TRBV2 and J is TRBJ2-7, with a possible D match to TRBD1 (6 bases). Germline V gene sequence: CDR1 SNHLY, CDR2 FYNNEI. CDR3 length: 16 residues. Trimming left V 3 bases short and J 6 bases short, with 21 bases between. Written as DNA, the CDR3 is TGTGCCAGCAGTGACGGCAGGGGACGGTGGTCTGTCGAGCAGTACTTC. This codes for CASSDGRGRWSVEQYF.

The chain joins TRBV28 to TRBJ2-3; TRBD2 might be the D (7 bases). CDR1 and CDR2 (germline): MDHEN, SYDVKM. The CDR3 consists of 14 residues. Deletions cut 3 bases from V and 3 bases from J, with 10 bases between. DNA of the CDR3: TGTGCCAGCAGTTTGGGGGGGGCAACAGATACGCAGTATTTT. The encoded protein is CASSLGGATDTQYF.

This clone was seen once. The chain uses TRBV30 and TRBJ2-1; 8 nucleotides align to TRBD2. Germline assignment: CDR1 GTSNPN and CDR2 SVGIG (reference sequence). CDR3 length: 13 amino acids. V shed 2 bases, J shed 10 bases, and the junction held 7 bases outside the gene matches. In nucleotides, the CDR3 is TGTGCCTGGAGTATAGCGGGGCCGTGGGAGCAGTTCTTC. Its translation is CAWSIAGPWEQFF.

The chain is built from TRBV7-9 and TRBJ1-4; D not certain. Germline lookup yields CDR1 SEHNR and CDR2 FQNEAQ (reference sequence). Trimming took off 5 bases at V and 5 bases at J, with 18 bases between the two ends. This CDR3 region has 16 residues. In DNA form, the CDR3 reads TGTGCCAGCAGCCCCCCGGAGGCCGGATTAAATGAAAAACTGTTTTTT. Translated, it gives CASSPPEAGLNEKLFF.

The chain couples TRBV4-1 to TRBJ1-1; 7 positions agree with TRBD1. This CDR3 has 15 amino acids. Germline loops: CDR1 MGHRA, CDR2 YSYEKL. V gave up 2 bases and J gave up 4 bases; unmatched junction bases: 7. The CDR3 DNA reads TGCGCCAGCAGCCAATCTAATACAGGGGTCACTGAAGCTTTCTTT. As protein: CASSQSNTGVTEAFF.

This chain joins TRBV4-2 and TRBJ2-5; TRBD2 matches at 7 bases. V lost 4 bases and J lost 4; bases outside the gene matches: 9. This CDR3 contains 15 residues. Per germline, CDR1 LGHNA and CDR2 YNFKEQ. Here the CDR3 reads CASSRDGRGVETQYF. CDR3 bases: TGTGCCAGCAGCCGGGACGGTCGGGGGGTAGAGACCCAGTACTTC.

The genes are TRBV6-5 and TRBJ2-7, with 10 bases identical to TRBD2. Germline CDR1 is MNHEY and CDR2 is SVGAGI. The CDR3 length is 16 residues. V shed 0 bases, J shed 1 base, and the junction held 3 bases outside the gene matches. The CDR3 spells CASSYSPTSGSYEQYF. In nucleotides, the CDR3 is TGTGCCAGCAGTTACTCGCCGACTAGCGGGTCCTACGAGCAGTACTTC.

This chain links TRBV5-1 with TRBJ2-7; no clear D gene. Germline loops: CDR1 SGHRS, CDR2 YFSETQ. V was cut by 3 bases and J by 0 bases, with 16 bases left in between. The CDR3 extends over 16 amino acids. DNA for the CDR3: TGCGCCAGCAGCTCCACGTTGTCGGTTAGCTCCTACGAGCAGTACTTC. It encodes CASSSTLSVSSYEQYF.

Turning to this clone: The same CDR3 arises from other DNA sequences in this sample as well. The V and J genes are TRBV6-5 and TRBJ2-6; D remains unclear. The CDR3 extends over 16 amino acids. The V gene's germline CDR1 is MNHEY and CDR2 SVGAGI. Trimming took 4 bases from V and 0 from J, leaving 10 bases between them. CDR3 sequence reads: CASSWALSSGANVLTF. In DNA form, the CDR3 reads TGTGCCAGCAGTTGGGCTCTAAGCTCTGGGGCCAACGTCCTGACTTTC.

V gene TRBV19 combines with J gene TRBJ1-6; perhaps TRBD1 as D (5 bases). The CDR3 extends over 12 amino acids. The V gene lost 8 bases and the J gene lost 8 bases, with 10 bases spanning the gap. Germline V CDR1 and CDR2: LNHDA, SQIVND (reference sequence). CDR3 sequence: CASGWGDSPLHF. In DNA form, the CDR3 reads TGTGCCAGTGGTTGGGGGGATTCACCCCTCCACTTT.

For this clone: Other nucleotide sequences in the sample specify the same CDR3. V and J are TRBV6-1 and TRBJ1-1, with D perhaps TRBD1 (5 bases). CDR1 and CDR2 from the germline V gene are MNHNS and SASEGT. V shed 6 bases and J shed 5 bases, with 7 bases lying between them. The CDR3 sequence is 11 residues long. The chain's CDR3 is CASRGGTEAFF. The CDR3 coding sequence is TGTGCCAGCAGGGGGGGGACTGAAGCTTTCTTT.

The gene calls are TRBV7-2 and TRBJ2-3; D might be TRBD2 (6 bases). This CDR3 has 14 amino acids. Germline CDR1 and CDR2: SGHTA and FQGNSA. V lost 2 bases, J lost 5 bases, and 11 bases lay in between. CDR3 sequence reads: CASSLRLAIDTQYF. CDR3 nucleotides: TGTGCCAGCAGCTTACGTCTAGCGATAGATACGCAGTATTTT.

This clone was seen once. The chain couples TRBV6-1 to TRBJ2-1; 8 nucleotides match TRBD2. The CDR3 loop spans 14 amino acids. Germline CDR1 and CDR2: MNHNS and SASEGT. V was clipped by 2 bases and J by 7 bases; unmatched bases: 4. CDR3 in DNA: TGTGCCAGCAGTGAATCGGGCGGGGGGAATGAGCAGTTCTTC. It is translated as CASSESGGGNEQFF.

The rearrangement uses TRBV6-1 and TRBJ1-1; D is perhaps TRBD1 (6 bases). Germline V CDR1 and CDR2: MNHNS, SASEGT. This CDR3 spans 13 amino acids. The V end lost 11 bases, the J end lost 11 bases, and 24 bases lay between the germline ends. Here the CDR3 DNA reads TGTGCCGGGGGCCGCGATGGCGGCCCTAGGGCTTTCTTT. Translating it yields CAGGRDGGPRAFF.

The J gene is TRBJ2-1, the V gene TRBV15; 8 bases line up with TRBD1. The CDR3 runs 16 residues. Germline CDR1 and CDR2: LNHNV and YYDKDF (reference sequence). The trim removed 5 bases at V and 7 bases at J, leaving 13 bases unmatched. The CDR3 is CATSPKWGDRYNEQFF. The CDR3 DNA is TGTGCCACCAGCCCCAAGTGGGGGGACAGGTATAATGAGCAGTTCTTC.

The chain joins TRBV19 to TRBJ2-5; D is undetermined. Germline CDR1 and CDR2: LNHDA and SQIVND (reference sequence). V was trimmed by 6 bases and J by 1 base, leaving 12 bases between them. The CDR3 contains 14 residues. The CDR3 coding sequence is TGTGCCAGTAGGATGGGTCGAGGCCAAGAGACCCAGTACTTC. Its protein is CASRMGRGQETQYF.

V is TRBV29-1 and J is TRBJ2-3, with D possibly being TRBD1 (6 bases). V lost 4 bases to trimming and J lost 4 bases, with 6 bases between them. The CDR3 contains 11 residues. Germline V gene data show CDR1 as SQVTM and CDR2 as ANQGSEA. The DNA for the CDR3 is TGCAGCGTTGCAGGGGCAGATACGCAGTATTTT. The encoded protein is CSVAGADTQYF.

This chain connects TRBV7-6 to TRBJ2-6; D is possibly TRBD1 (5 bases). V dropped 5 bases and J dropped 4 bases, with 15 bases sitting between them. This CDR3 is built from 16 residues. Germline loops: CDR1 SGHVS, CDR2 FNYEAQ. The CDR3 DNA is TGTGCCAGCAGCCCATCCTCCAGGGCCGGGGCCAACGTCCTGACTTTC. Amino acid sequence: CASSPSSRAGANVLTF.

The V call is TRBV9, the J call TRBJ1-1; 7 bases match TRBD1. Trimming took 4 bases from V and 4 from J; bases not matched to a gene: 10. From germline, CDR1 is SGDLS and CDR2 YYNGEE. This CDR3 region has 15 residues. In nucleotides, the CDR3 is TGTGCCAGCAGCCCTGACAGGGTGTGGGGCACTGAAGCTTTCTTT. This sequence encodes CASSPDRVWGTEAFF.

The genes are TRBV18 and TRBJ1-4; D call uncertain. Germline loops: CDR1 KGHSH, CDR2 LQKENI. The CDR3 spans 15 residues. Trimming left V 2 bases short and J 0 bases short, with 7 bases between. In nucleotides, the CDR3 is TGTGCCAGCTCACCAGGGCATGCAACTAATGAAAAACTGTTTTTT. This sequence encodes CASSPGHATNEKLFF.

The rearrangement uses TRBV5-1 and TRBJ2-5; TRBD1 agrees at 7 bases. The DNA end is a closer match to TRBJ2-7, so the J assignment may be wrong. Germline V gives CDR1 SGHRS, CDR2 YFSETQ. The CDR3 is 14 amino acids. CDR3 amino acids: CASRLGGGPYEQYF. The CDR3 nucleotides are TGCGCCAGCAGACTAGGGGGCGGACCCTACGAGCAGTACTTC.

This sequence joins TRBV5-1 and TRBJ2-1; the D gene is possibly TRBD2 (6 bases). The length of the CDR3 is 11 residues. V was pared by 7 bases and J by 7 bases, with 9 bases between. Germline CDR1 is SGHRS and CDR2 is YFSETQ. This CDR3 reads CASAAGNEQFF. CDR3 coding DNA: TGCGCCAGCGCTGCGGGAAATGAGCAGTTCTTC.

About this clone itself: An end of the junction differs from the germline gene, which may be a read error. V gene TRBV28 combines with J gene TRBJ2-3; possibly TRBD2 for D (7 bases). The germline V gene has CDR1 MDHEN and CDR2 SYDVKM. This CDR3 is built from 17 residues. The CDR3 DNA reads TGTGCCAGCACTTTAGCGTACGGGGGGCCCCCCACAGATACGCAGTATTTT. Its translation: CASTLAYGGPPTDTQYF. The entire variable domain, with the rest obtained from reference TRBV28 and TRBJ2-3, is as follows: DVKVTQSSRYLVKRTGEKVFLECVQDMDHENMFWYRQDPGLGLRLIYFSYDVKMKEKGDIPEGYSVSREKKERFSLILESASTNQTSMYLCASTLAYGGPPTDTQYFGPGTRLTVL.

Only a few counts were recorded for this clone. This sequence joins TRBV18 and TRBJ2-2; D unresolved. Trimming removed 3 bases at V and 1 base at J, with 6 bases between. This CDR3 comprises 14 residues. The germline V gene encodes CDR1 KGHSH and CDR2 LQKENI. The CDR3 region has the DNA TGTGCCAGCTCACCTGGGCTGAACACCGGGGAGCTGTTTTTT. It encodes CASSPGLNTGELFF.

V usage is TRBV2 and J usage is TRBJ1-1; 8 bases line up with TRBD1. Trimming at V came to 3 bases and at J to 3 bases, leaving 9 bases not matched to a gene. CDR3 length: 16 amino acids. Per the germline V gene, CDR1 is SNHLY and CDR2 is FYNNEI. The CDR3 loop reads CASSDFQAGGYTEAFF. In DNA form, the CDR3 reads TGTGCCAGCAGTGACTTCCAGGCAGGGGGCTACACTGAAGCTTTCTTT.